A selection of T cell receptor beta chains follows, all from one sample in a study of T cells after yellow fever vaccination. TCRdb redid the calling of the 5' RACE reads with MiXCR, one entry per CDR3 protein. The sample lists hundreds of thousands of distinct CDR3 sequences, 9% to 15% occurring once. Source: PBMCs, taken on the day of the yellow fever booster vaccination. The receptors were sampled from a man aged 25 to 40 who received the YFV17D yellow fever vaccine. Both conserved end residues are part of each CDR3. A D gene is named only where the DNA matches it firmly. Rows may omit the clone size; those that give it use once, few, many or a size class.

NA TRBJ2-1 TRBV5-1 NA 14 CASSFRSLLNEQFF TGCGCCAGCAGCTTTAGGAGCCTCCTCAATGAGCAGTTCTTC
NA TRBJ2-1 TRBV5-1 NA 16 CASSLLAVRSYNEQFF TGCGCCAGCAGCTTGTTGGCAGTGCGCTCCTACAATGAGCAGTTCTTC
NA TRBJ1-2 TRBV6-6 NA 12 CASSFPGFGYTF TGTGCCAGCAGTTTCCCAGGGTTTGGCTACACCTTC
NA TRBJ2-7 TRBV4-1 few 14 CASSHRKGLYEQYF TGCGCCAGCAGCCATCGAAAGGGGTTGTACGAGCAGTACTTC
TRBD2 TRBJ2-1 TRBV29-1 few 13 CSVAVLAGDEQFF TGCAGCGTTGCGGTTCTAGCGGGAGATGAGCAGTTCTTC
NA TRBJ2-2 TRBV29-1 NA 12 CSGGAAAGELFF TGCAGCGGGGGTGCTGCAGCCGGGGAGCTGTTTTTT
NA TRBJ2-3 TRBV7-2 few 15 CASSLGLGHTDTQYF TGTGCCAGCAGCTTAGGATTGGGCCACACAGATACGCAGTATTTT
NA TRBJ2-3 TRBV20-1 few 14 CSAGGSGRTDTQYF TGCAGTGCTGGGGGCAGCGGTCGCACAGATACGCAGTATTTT
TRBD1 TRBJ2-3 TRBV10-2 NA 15 CASRVRGSYGDTQYF TGCGCCAGCAGGGTCAGGGGGAGTTATGGAGATACGCAGTATTTT
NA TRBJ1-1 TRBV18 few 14 CASSTGTLNTEAFF TGTGCCAGCTCCACCGGGACATTGAACACTGAAGCTTTCTTT
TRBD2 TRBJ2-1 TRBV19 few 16 CASSILQRGVHNEQFF TGTGCCAGTAGTATCTTGCAGCGGGGGGTTCACAATGAGCAGTTCTTC
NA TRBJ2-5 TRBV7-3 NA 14 CACSSAPGPETQYF TGTGCCTGCAGCTCCGCCCCCGGTCCCGAGACCCAGTACTTC
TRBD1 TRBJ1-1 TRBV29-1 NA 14 CSVLRQGEYTEAFF TGCAGCGTGCTAAGACAGGGGGAATACACTGAAGCTTTCTTT
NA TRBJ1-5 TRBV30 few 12 CAWSVPLGPQHF TGTGCCTGGAGTGTACCCTTAGGGCCCCAGCATTTT